Below, 29 T cell receptor beta chains from the same sample are listed, as sequenced in a study of blood T cell repertoires in COVID-19 (dated by TCRdb to about 2020). Library preparation used the immunoSEQ multiplex PCR assay. TCRdb stores this immuneACCESS table with in-frame sequences only. Part of the clones is absent; in the studies checked, under half of the shortfall reflects unresolved V genes, and no reason is known for the rest. The sample yields about 500,000 clones; nearly 90% were counted once. The ten largest make up 0.8% to 0.9% of the sample. The sample was peripheral blood. The receptors shown here come from a man aged 18 to 35 with COVID-19, enrolled during active disease.

DNA for the CDR3: TGTGCCAGCAGCTTAGATAGCTCTGGGGCCAACGTCCTGACTTTC. This gives the protein CASSLDSSGANVLTF. The rearrangement links TRBV11-3 to TRBJ2-6; D not resolved. Germline assignment: CDR1 SGHNT and CDR2 YENEEA. V was trimmed by 0 bases and J by 0 bases, leaving 3 bases between them. The CDR3 has 15 amino acids. Full variable domain (rest looked up from reference TRBV11-3 and TRBJ2-6): EAGVVQSPRYKIIEKKQPVAFWCNPISGHNTLYWYLQNLGQGPELLIRYENEEAVDDSQLPKDRFSAERLKGVDSTLKIQPAELGDSAVYLCASSLDSSGANVLTFGAGSRLTVL.

This chain connects TRBV7-2 to TRBJ2-5; TRBD2 agrees at 12 bases. This CDR3 has 19 residues. V trimming: 4 bases; J trimming: 5 bases; junction bases outside the gene matches: 17. The germline V gene encodes CDR1 SGHTA and CDR2 FQGNSA. DNA for the CDR3: TGTGCCAGCAGCTCCTCTAGCGGGGGGGCCCTTGATATCGGGGAGACCCAGTACTTC. It specifies CASSSSSGGALDIGETQYF. The full variable domain, its missing parts supplied by reference TRBV7-2 and TRBJ2-5, is GAGVSQSPSNKVTEKGKDVELRCDPISGHTALYWYRQSLGQGLEFLIYFQGNSAPDKSGLPSDRFSAERTGGSVSTLTIQRTQQEDSAVYLCASSSSSGGALDIGETQYFGPGTRLLVL.

The chain links TRBV13 to TRBJ1-1; D remains ambiguous. CDR1 is PRHDT and CDR2 is FYEKMQ in the germline V gene (reference sequence). V was pared by 8 bases and J by 11 bases, with 9 bases between. CDR3 length equals 9 residues. CDR3: CASASSAFF. In nucleotides, the CDR3 is TGTGCCAGCGCCTCCAGTGCTTTCTTT.

This rearrangement joins TRBV18 to TRBJ2-7, with TRBD1 identical over 9 bases. The CDR3 contains 15 residues. J lost 0 bases, V lost 2 bases, and 2 bases had no gene match. Germline V gene data show CDR1 as KGHSH and CDR2 as LQKENI. The CDR3 nucleotides read TGTGCCAGCTCACCAGGGACAGGGACCTCCTACGAGCAGTACTTC. It is translated as CASSPGTGTSYEQYF.

This clone appeared a single time. The chain uses TRBV5-1 and TRBJ2-2; D call uncertain. Germline assignment: CDR1 SGHRS and CDR2 YFSETQ. The CDR3 length is 16 residues. V shed 0 bases and J shed 0 bases, with 9 bases lying between them. The CDR3 nucleotides read TGCGCCAGCAGCTTGGAGGATCAGGCGAACACCGGGGAGCTGTTTTTT. This gives the protein CASSLEDQANTGELFF. Together with reference TRBV5-1 and TRBJ2-2, the CDR3 gives the full variable domain: KAGVTQTPRYLIKTRGQQVTLSCSPISGHRSVSWYQQTPGQGLQFLFEYFSETQRNKGNFPGRFSGRQFSNSRSEMNVSTLELGDSALYLCASSLEDQANTGELFFGEGSRLTVL.

This clone was observed once. The V gene is TRBV7-6, the J gene TRBJ2-7; TRBD1 agrees at 12 bases. The V segment lost 5 bases and the J segment 4 bases; nucleotides outside the gene matches: 6. CDR1 and CDR2 (germline): SGHVS, FNYEAQ. This CDR3 contains 15 residues. The CDR3 loop is CASSPGTGGLYEQYF. Here the CDR3 DNA reads TGTGCCAGCAGCCCCGGGACAGGGGGCTTGTACGAGCAGTACTTC.

This rearrangement joins TRBV27 to TRBJ2-7; the D gene is possibly TRBD2 (6 bases). Per the germline V gene, CDR1 is MNHEY and CDR2 is SMNVEV (reference sequence). The CDR3 has 19 amino acids. Trimming removed 9 bases at V and 6 bases at J, with 36 bases between. CDR3: CASQRQTEAVQRGKGEQYF. In DNA form, the CDR3 reads TGTGCCAGTCAGAGGCAGACTGAAGCCGTACAGCGCGGGAAAGGCGAGCAGTACTTC.

This chain uses TRBV6-4 with TRBJ2-1, with a tentative D call TRBD1 (6 bases). Between the trimmed V and J ends, which lost 8 bases and 7 bases, there was a span of 21 bases. The CDR3 loop spans 15 amino acids. Germline V gene data show CDR1 as MRHNA and CDR2 as SNTAGT. This chain's CDR3 is CASRRDTAEMNEQFF. Here the CDR3 DNA reads TGTGCCAGCCGACGGGACACCGCCGAGATGAATGAGCAGTTCTTC.

The J gene is TRBJ2-3, the V gene TRBV12-5, with D perhaps TRBD2 (6 bases). The CDR3 loop spans 16 amino acids. CDR1 is LGHNT, CDR2 FRNRAP, per germline. Deletions cut 0 bases from V and 0 bases from J, with 10 bases between. CDR3 amino acids: CASGLVRGASTDTQYF. In DNA form, the CDR3 reads TGTGCTAGTGGTTTGGTACGCGGGGCAAGCACAGATACGCAGTATTTT.

The genes are TRBV7-2 and TRBJ2-1, with D possibly matching TRBD2 (6 bases). The V end lost 3 bases, the J end lost 4 bases, and 16 bases lay between the germline ends. Germline CDR1 reads SGHTA; CDR2 reads FQGNSA. The CDR3 extends over 16 amino acids. CDR3 in DNA: TGTGCCAGCAGCTTGCCAGGGCGGACTATTTACAATGAGCAGTTCTTC. It translates to CASSLPGRTIYNEQFF.

The V gene is TRBV27, the J gene TRBJ2-1, with D unresolved. In germline, CDR1 is MNHEY, CDR2 SMNVEV (reference sequence). There are 13 residues in the CDR3. V shed 5 bases and J shed 9 bases, with 14 bases lying between them. The CDR3 spells CASSLSVGVEQFF. The CDR3 DNA reads TGTGCCAGCAGTCTAAGTGTAGGAGTTGAGCAGTTCTTC.

About this clone: Other DNA sequences within the sample encode an identical CDR3. The chain couples TRBV29-1 to TRBJ2-7; D perhaps matches TRBD1 (7 bases). The V end lost 2 bases, the J end lost 6 bases, and 8 bases lay between the germline ends. Germline CDR1 is SQVTM and CDR2 is ANQGSEA. The CDR3 sequence is 11 residues long. The CDR3 coding sequence is TGCAGCGTTGAACAGGGGGGCGAGCAGTACTTC. Translated, it gives CSVEQGGEQYF.

J is TRBJ1-2 and V is TRBV3-1 (or the pseudogene TRBV3-2); TRBD1 aligns across 7 bases. The germline gives CDR1 LGHDT, CDR2 YNNKEL (reference sequence). CDR3 length equals 15 residues. The V segment lost 3 bases and the J segment 2 bases; nucleotides outside the gene matches: 6. This CDR3 reads CASSHRQGGNYGYTF. The CDR3 DNA reads as TGTGCCAGCAGCCATCGACAGGGCGGAAACTATGGCTACACCTTC.

The J gene is TRBJ2-3, the V gene TRBV5-4; 9 bases line up with TRBD2. The CDR3 is made up of 16 amino acids. V was pared by 1 base and J by 4 bases, with 7 bases of the junction left unmatched. CDR1 and CDR2 from the germline V gene are SGHNT and YYREEE (reference sequence). CDR3 amino acids: CASSLNSGSGADTQYF. DNA of the CDR3: TGTGCCAGCAGCTTGAATAGCGGGAGTGGGGCAGATACGCAGTATTTT.

The rearrangement uses TRBV5-1 and TRBJ1-3; the D gene is possibly TRBD1 (5 bases). CDR3 length: 14 residues. Germline assignment: CDR1 SGHRS and CDR2 YFSETQ. With 5 bases removed from V and 4 bases from J, the gap between germline ends came to 13 bases. The CDR3, as DNA: TGCGCCAGCAGAGAGGCAGGGAGGGGAAACACCATATATTTT. Translation: CASREAGRGNTIYF.

This rearrangement joins TRBV14 to TRBJ2-1; a weak D match, TRBD1 (6 bases). Germline CDR1 SGHDN, CDR2 FVKESK. The CDR3 is 14 residues long. V dropped 6 bases and J dropped 6 bases, with 15 bases sitting between them. CDR3 loop: CASSSYRAGNEQFF. The CDR3 nucleotides read TGTGCCAGCAGTTCCTACAGGGCGGGCAATGAGCAGTTCTTC.

This clone was observed once. The chain joins TRBV21-1 to TRBJ2-1; the DNA was not used to check the table's D call, TRBD1. TRBV21-1 is deemed a pseudogene. CDR3 length equals 22 residues. CDR3 DNA sequence: TGTGCCAGCAGCGAAAAGGGTAGGTCGGACAGGGGGAAGCAGGGGACCGACAATGAGCAGTTCTTC. This sequence encodes CASSEKGRSDRGKQGTDNEQFF.

J is TRBJ1-2 and V is TRBV19; no reliable D call. The V end lost 10 bases, the J end lost 2 bases, and 11 bases lay between the germline ends. From germline, CDR1 is LNHDA and CDR2 SQIVND (reference sequence). The CDR3 is made up of 12 amino acids. The CDR3 DNA is TGTGCCACCGGCGGCAGAAACTATGGCTACACCTTC. It encodes CATGGRNYGYTF.

The chain uses TRBV4-1 and TRBJ1-5; D is ambiguous. The ends were cut back, 3 bases at V and 0 bases at J, with 12 bases in the middle. Germline CDR1 and CDR2: MGHRA and YSYEKL. The CDR3 loop spans 16 amino acids. The CDR3 is CASSQLGGYSNQPQHF. The CDR3 DNA reads as TGCGCCAGCAGCCAGTTGGGAGGTTATAGCAATCAGCCCCAGCATTTT.

The chain is built from TRBV5-8 and TRBJ2-1; TRBD1 matches at 8 bases. V dropped 4 bases and J dropped 4; count of bases not matched to a gene: 4. Germline V lookup: CDR1 SGHTS, CDR2 YDEGEE. This CDR3 region has 14 residues. This chain's CDR3 is CASSRGQVYNEQFF. For the CDR3, the DNA is TGTGCCAGCAGCAGGGGACAGGTATACAATGAGCAGTTCTTC.

This chain uses TRBV28 with TRBJ1-5, with D perhaps matching TRBD1 (6 bases). Germline assignment: CDR1 MDHEN and CDR2 SYDVKM. The germline V and J ends were trimmed by 8 bases and 4 bases, with 9 bases remaining between them. This CDR3 has 12 residues. CDR3: CASRDTNQPQHF. CDR3 DNA sequence: TGTGCCAGCCGGGACACAAATCAGCCCCAGCATTTT. The complete variable domain, with remaining parts taken from reference TRBV28 and TRBJ1-5, reads DVKVTQSSRYLVKRTGEKVFLECVQDMDHENMFWYRQDPGLGLRLIYFSYDVKMKEKGDIPEGYSVSREKKERFSLILESASTNQTSMYLCASRDTNQPQHFGDGTRLSIL.

The CDR3 sequence: CAWSVHSLDTQYF. In DNA form, the CDR3 reads TGTGCCTGGAGTGTACACAGTTTGGATACGCAGTATTTT. V is TRBV30 and J is TRBJ2-3; D call uncertain. Germline values: CDR1 GTSNPN, CDR2 SVGIG (reference sequence). CDR3 length equals 13 residues. V was pared by 0 bases and J by 6 bases, with 10 bases between.

J is TRBJ2-7 and V is TRBV5-1; TRBD1 agrees at 7 bases. V lost 3 bases to trimming and J lost 5 bases; unmatched junction nucleotides: 5. This CDR3 contains 13 residues. The V gene's germline CDR1 is SGHRS and CDR2 YFSETQ. CDR3 nucleotide sequence: TGCGCCAGCAGCTCAGGCCAGGGGGACGAGCAGTACTTC. Its translation: CASSSGQGDEQYF.

The rearrangement uses TRBV4-1 and TRBJ2-1, with 8 bases fitting TRBD1. The V gene's germline CDR1 is MGHRA and CDR2 YSYEKL. The CDR3 totals 16 residues. V was pared by 3 bases and J by 1 base, with 5 bases of the junction left unmatched. The CDR3 DNA reads TGCGCCAGCAGCCACCTTCAGGGGGCGTCCTACAATGAGCAGTTCTTC. Translated: CASSHLQGASYNEQFF.

The V call is TRBV5-4, the J call TRBJ2-7, with TRBD2 matching over 14 bases. The CDR3 extends over 17 amino acids. The V gene's germline CDR1 is SGHNT and CDR2 YYREEE (reference sequence). The V gene end was trimmed by 4 bases and the J gene end by 5 bases; junction bases not matched to a gene: 11. CDR3 residues: CASSPQRGGLAGDEQYF. The CDR3 nucleotides read TGTGCCAGCAGCCCGCAAAGAGGGGGACTAGCGGGAGACGAGCAGTACTTC. The complete variable domain, with remaining parts taken from reference TRBV5-4 and TRBJ2-7, reads ETGVTQSPTHLIKTRGQQVTLRCSSQSGHNTVSWYQQALGQGPQFIFQYYREEENGRGNFPPRFSGLQFPNYSSELNVNALELDDSALYLCASSPQRGGLAGDEQYFGPGTRLTVT.

J is TRBJ2-7 and V is TRBV7-2; 10 nucleotides align to TRBD2. This CDR3 spans 16 amino acids. The germline gives CDR1 SGHTA, CDR2 FQGNSA. V was clipped by 3 bases and J by 5 bases; unmatched bases: 10. The CDR3 spells CASSFRSGGAGDEQYF. CDR3 nucleotides: TGTGCCAGCAGCTTTCGCAGCGGGGGGGCCGGGGACGAGCAGTACTTC.

The chain recombines TRBV7-6 with TRBJ1-1, with no clear D. Germline CDR1 and CDR2: SGHVS and FNYEAQ. The CDR3 sequence is 13 residues long. The ends were cut back, 5 bases at V and 1 base at J, with 8 bases in the middle. The DNA for the CDR3 is TGTGCCAGCAGCCCTGGGCAGAACACTGAAGCTTTCTTT. Its translation is CASSPGQNTEAFF. The whole variable domain, filled in from reference TRBV7-6 and TRBJ1-1, reads GAGVSQSPRYKVTKRGQDVALRCDPISGHVSLYWYRQALGQGPEFLTYFNYEAQQDKSGLPNDRFSAERPEGSISTLTIQRTEQRDSAMYRCASSPGQNTEAFFGQGTRLTVV.

As for this clone: Other DNA sequences in the same sample also yield this CDR3. This chain links TRBV5-4 with TRBJ2-2, with 12 bases aligning to TRBD2. Germline CDR1 is SGHNT and CDR2 is YYREEE (reference sequence). This CDR3 comprises 16 residues. The ends lost 5 bases at V and 2 bases at J; junction bases unmatched: 4. The CDR3 sequence: CASSSGLAGNTGELFF. CDR3 DNA: TGTGCCAGCAGTTCGGGACTAGCGGGCAACACCGGGGAGCTGTTTTTT.

V gene TRBV5-6 combines with J gene TRBJ2-5; TRBD2 is a possible D gene (5 bases). The ends were cut back, 0 bases at V and 9 bases at J, with 18 bases in the middle. The CDR3 runs to 15 residues. The germline gives CDR1 SGHDT, CDR2 YYEEEE. The CDR3 region has the DNA TGTGCCAGCAGCTTGGCCCTAGCAGGCTTGGAAGCCCAGTACTTC. This gives the protein CASSLALAGLEAQYF.